What follows describes a single T cell receptor (beta chain). Its antigen remains unknown. Amplification used 60 Vbeta primers and 13 Jbeta primers. Assay used: immunoSEQ multiplex PCR; TCRdb lists only in-frame clones, some missing. This sample has about 200,000 clones, with 70% to 85% found just once. This CDR3 is 15 amino acids long. This sample was included in a study of cytomegalovirus exposure and HLA in healthy donors. The overall study: In an early release, HLA-typed donors contributed tens of millions of unique TCR sequences. Findings and limits, study-wide: Clonal expansion, a later analysis showed, was greater in HLA-associated TCR beta chains than in equally common others.

The chain joins TRBV21-1 to TRBJ1-5; the listed D gene, TRBD1, was not tested against the DNA. TRBV21-1 is an annotated pseudogene. This TCR was sampled from a boy younger than 10 in good health and CMV-seronegative. Sequences were obtained from PBMCs. Here the CDR3 reads CASSKIPQDNQPQHF. CDR3 bases: TGTGCCAGCAGCAAGATACCACAAGACAATCAGCCCCAGCATTTT.